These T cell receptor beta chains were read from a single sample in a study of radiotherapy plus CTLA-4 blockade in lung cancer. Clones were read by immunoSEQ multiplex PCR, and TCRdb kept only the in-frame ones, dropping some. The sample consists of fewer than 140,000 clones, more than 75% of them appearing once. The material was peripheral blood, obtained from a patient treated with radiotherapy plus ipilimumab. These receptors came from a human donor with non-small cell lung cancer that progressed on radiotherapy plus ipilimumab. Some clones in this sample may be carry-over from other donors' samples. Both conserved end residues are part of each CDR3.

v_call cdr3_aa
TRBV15 CATSRASPTGEQYF
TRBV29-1 CSVGQGDNQPQHF
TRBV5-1 CASSLDRGYSYGYTF
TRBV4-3 CASSQDFTDEAFF
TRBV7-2 CASSLATGGSYNSPLHF
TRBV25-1 CASSDQDSNEKLFF
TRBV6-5 CASSTTRIYGYTF
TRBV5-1 CASSPRGGVDRAAFF
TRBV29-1 CSASRDRAYNEQFF
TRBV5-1 CASSLVPPGQATEGSEAFF
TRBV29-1 CSVTATEQETQYF
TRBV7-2 CASSSAGGSGELFF
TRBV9 CASSVVDAGTQYF
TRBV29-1 CSVEDKGSKNIQYF
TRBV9 CASSVTTNTEAFF
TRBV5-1 CASTGQPAFNYGYTF
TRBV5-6 CASSGPGVSRDEQYF
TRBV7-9 CASSFILGNNEQFF
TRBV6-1 CASSTGADTGNTIYF
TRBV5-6 CASSFWEGTYGYTF
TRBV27 CASSLYQGGETQYF
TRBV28 CASSLAYGYTF